These 24 T cell receptor beta chains came from one sample sequenced in a study of control samples from healthy donors and cancer patients. The method was immunoSEQ multiplex PCR; TCRdb's version includes in-frame clones alone and lacks a portion of them. The sample carries 97,000 or so clones, about 91% recorded once. The sequencing sample was made of blood. These receptors all stem from a woman aged 18-29 years in good health.

The chain is built from TRBV11-2 and TRBJ2-5, with D unclear. Per germline, CDR1 SGHAT and CDR2 FQNNGV. V was pared by 4 bases and J by 3 bases, with 12 bases between. The CDR3 is 14 residues long. The CDR3 region is CASSWWAAEETQYF. DNA for the CDR3: TGTGCCAGCAGCTGGTGGGCAGCTGAAGAGACCCAGTACTTC.

This clone was observed a single time. CDR3 region: CSVTRGDTQYF. The CDR3 DNA is TGCAGCGTGACCAGGGGAGATACGCAGTATTTT. The rearrangement links TRBV29-1 to TRBJ2-3, with D possibly matching TRBD1 (6 bases). Trimming stripped 6 bases from V and 5 bases from J, with 9 bases between. The germline V gene encodes CDR1 SQVTM and CDR2 ANQGSEA. This CDR3 is built from 11 residues.

The CDR3: CASSTGQPNYGYTF. CDR3 DNA: TGTGCCAGCTCAACGGGACAGCCTAACTATGGCTACACCTTC. The chain joins TRBV18 to TRBJ1-2; 7 bases are shared with TRBD1. Trimming removed 5 bases from V and 0 bases from J; junction bases left unmatched: 3. CDR1 is KGHSH, CDR2 LQKENI, per germline. The CDR3 is 14 amino acids.

V usage is TRBV27 and J usage is TRBJ2-2; no reliable D call. V lost 4 bases and J 5 bases, leaving 14 bases between the germline ends. The germline V gene encodes CDR1 MNHEY and CDR2 SMNVEV (reference sequence). The length of the CDR3 is 15 residues. The CDR3 coding sequence is TGTGCCAGCAGTTCCTATTGGACGGCTACCGGGGAGCTGTTTTTT. Translating it yields CASSSYWTATGELFF.

This chain connects TRBV29-1 to TRBJ2-5; D is tentatively TRBD1 or TRBD2 (5 bases each). This CDR3 has 16 residues. The V end lost 4 bases, the J end lost 5 bases, and 23 bases lay between the germline ends. Germline V lookup: CDR1 SQVTM, CDR2 ANQGSEA. The CDR3 loop reads CSVGGVTGEYWETQYF. The DNA for the CDR3 is TGCAGCGTTGGAGGGGTTACAGGAGAATATTGGGAGACCCAGTACTTC.

The J gene is TRBJ1-6, the V gene TRBV5-5; D not certain. The CDR3 runs to 15 residues. Trimming left V 4 bases short and J 6 bases short, with 14 bases between. The germline gives CDR1 SGHKS, CDR2 YYEKEE (reference sequence). CDR3 coding DNA: TGTGCCAGCAGCAACGGACGGACGCCTAATTCACCCCTCCACTTT. This translates into CASSNGRTPNSPLHF.

This sequence joins TRBV5-1 and TRBJ1-2; no clear D. Germline V gene sequence: CDR1 SGHRS, CDR2 YFSETQ. V was cut by 0 bases and J by 8 bases, with 11 bases left in between. CDR3 length equals 13 residues. For the CDR3, the DNA is TGCGCCAGCAGCTTGGCCTCAACGGGGGGCTACACCTTC. Its protein product is CASSLASTGGYTF.

The chain has TRBV11-3 and TRBJ1-5; D unclear. There are 12 residues in the CDR3. V was pared by 4 bases and J by 8 bases, with 9 bases between. Germline-derived CDR1 and CDR2 are SGHNT and YENEEA. The CDR3 DNA reads TGTGCCAGCAGCTCCGGGAAGGAGCCCCAGCATTTT. This sequence encodes CASSSGKEPQHF.

The chain employs TRBV6-5 and TRBJ1-2; D gene uncertain. This CDR3 is built from 13 residues. The germline V gene encodes CDR1 MNHEY and CDR2 SVGAGI. V was pared by 7 bases and J by 0 bases, with 9 bases between. CDR3 sequence: CASTTGTNYGYTF. The CDR3 nucleotides are TGTGCCAGCACTACCGGGACTAACTATGGCTACACCTTC.

Only one count was recorded for this clone. The V and J genes are TRBV27 and TRBJ2-5; a weak D match, TRBD2 (7 bases). Per the germline V gene, CDR1 is MNHEY and CDR2 is SMNVEV (reference sequence). The CDR3 spans 14 residues. Trimming took 3 bases from V and 4 from J, leaving 12 bases between them. The CDR3 coding sequence is TGTGCCAGCAGTTTGGGGGGGGGCCCAGAGACCCAGTACTTC. It yields the protein CASSLGGGPETQYF.

This chain joins TRBV5-1 and TRBJ2-5, with D possibly TRBD2 on 5 matching bases. Germline loops: CDR1 SGHRS, CDR2 YFSETQ. This CDR3 contains 16 residues. V shed 0 bases and J shed 5 bases, with 17 bases lying between them. The CDR3 protein is CASSLAPELRAETQYF. The CDR3, as DNA: TGCGCCAGCAGCTTGGCTCCCGAATTGAGGGCGGAGACCCAGTACTTC.

The rearrangement joins TRBV7-9 to TRBJ2-3; D gene ambiguous. The CDR3 is 13 residues long. Germline CDR1 and CDR2: SEHNR and FQNEAQ (reference sequence). Trimming left V 5 bases short and J 2 bases short, with 8 bases between. CDR3 protein: CASSTASTDTQYF. The DNA of the CDR3 is TGTGCCAGCAGCACAGCATCCACAGATACGCAGTATTTT.

The rearrangement joins TRBV4-3 to TRBJ1-3; 7 bases align to TRBD1. Trimming at V came to 4 bases and at J to 1 base, leaving 4 bases not matched to a gene. The V gene's germline CDR1 is LGHNA and CDR2 YSLEER. This CDR3 is built from 15 residues. This CDR3 reads CASSRQGDSGNTIYF. CDR3 DNA: TGCGCCAGCAGCCGTCAGGGGGATTCTGGAAACACCATATATTTT.

The chain is built from TRBV2 and TRBJ1-1; no firm D call. The CDR3 contains 11 residues. From germline, CDR1 is SNHLY and CDR2 FYNNEI. V shed 5 bases and J shed 7 bases, with 8 bases lying between them. The CDR3 region has the DNA TGTGCCAGCAGTCGACATCTTGAAGCTTTCTTT. Encoded protein: CASSRHLEAFF.

This clone showed up just once. Germline is not matched at one junction end, which may reflect a read error. This sequence joins TRBV10-2 and TRBJ2-3, with TRBD2 matching over 7 bases. Per germline, CDR1 WSHSY and CDR2 SAAADI. This CDR3 has 12 amino acids. CDR3 sequence reads: CASSESSAGRNF. As DNA, the CDR3 is TGCGCCAGCAGTGAGTCATCAGCGGGGAGGAATTTT.

This chain joins TRBV27 and TRBJ2-7; no reliable D call. The length of the CDR3 is 14 residues. Germline-derived CDR1 and CDR2 are MNHEY and SMNVEV (reference sequence). V was clipped by 2 bases and J by 3 bases, with 11 bases between them. The CDR3 spells CASSLPGRIYEQYF. The CDR3 DNA reads as TGTGCCAGCAGTTTACCGGGCCGCATCTACGAGCAGTACTTC.

The V gene is TRBV10-1, the J gene TRBJ2-7; D not resolved. Trimming shortened V by 0 bases and J by 3 bases, and 0 bases separated the two germline ends. The V gene's germline CDR1 is WNHNN and CDR2 SYGVQD (reference sequence). The CDR3 extends over 11 amino acids. This chain's CDR3 is CASSESYEQYF. The CDR3 nucleotides are TGCGCCAGCAGTGAGTCCTACGAGCAGTACTTC.

V usage is TRBV2 and J usage is TRBJ1-2; possibly TRBD1 for D (5 bases). Trimming removed 2 bases from V and 8 bases from J, with 21 bases in between. This CDR3 contains 16 residues. Germline CDR1 reads SNHLY; CDR2 reads FYNNEI. CDR3 amino acids: CASSEWLAVRAGGYTF. DNA of the CDR3: TGTGCCAGCAGTGAATGGTTGGCAGTGAGAGCAGGGGGCTACACCTTC.

By sample fraction, this clone is medium-sized. The chain uses TRBV19 and TRBJ1-2; 9 bases align to TRBD1. V trimming: 7 bases; J trimming: 5 bases; junction bases outside the gene matches: 8. The CDR3 consists of 14 residues. CDR1 and CDR2 (germline): LNHDA, SQIVND (reference sequence). As DNA, the CDR3 is TGTGCCAGTATACCGGGACAGGGTGGATATGGCTACACCTTC. Translated: CASIPGQGGYGYTF.

The V and J genes are TRBV6-2 or TRBV6-3 and TRBJ1-6, with no clear D. Trimming removed 6 bases from V and 9 bases from J, with 9 bases in between. CDR1 is MNHEY and CDR2 is SVGEGT in the germline V gene. The CDR3 spans 12 residues. CDR3 region: CASSSGGSPLHF. In DNA form, the CDR3 reads TGTGCCAGCAGCTCGGGAGGTTCACCCCTCCACTTT.

The J gene is TRBJ2-5, the V gene TRBV6-5; 7 bases are shared with TRBD1. In germline, CDR1 is MNHEY, CDR2 SVGAGI. The J segment lost 2 bases and the V segment lost 8 bases, leaving 11 bases of the junction unmatched. The CDR3 totals 15 residues. The CDR3, as DNA: TGTGCCAGCTGCCTACAGGGGAAAGGGCAAGAGACCCAGTACTTC. Its protein is CASCLQGKGQETQYF.

The CDR3 DNA is TGTGCCAGCTCACCAGCTAGCGGGGACACAGATACGCAGTATTTT. It codes for CASSPASGDTDTQYF. The chain has TRBV18 and TRBJ2-3; 9 bases map to TRBD2. V was clipped by 2 bases and J by 2 bases; unmatched bases: 2. Germline assignment: CDR1 KGHSH and CDR2 LQKENI. This CDR3 has 15 amino acids. Full variable domain (outside the CDR3, taken from reference TRBV18 and TRBJ2-3): NAGVMQNPRHLVRRRGQEARLRCSPMKGHSHVYWYRQLPEEGLKFMVYLQKENIIDESGMPKERFSAEFPKEGPSILRIQQVVRGDSAAYFCASSPASGDTDTQYFGPGTRLTVL.

The genes are TRBV6-5 and TRBJ1-5, with TRBD1 identical over 10 bases. V lost 8 bases to trimming and J lost 2 bases; unmatched junction nucleotides: 6. CDR3 length: 15 amino acids. Germline loops: CDR1 MNHEY, CDR2 SVGAGI. The CDR3 bases are TGTGCCAGCGAGGGCGGGACAGGGGGCAATCAGCCCCAGCATTTT. This gives the protein CASEGGTGGNQPQHF.

The genes are TRBV5-5 and TRBJ2-2, with D unclear. The germline V and J ends were trimmed by 2 bases and 5 bases, with 7 bases remaining between them. The germline gives CDR1 SGHKS, CDR2 YYEKEE (reference sequence). The CDR3 is 13 residues long. The CDR3 bases are TGTGCCAGCAGCTTTCATGGGACCGGGGAGCTGTTTTTT. Its protein product is CASSFHGTGELFF.